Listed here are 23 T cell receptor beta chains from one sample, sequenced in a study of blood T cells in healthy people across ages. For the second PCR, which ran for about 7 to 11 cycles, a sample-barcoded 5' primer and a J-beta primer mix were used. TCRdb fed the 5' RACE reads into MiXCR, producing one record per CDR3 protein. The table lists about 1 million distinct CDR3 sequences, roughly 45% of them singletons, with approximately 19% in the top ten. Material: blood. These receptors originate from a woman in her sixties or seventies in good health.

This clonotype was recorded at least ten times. Here the CDR3 DNA reads TGTGCCATCAGAACAGGGAACGAGCAGTACTTC. Translation gives CAIRTGNEQYF. The chain uses TRBV10-3 and TRBJ2-7, with a possible D match to TRBD1 (6 bases). This CDR3 comprises 11 residues. The germline gives CDR1 ENHRY, CDR2 SYGVKD. Trimming took off 6 bases at V and 5 bases at J, with 8 bases between the two ends.

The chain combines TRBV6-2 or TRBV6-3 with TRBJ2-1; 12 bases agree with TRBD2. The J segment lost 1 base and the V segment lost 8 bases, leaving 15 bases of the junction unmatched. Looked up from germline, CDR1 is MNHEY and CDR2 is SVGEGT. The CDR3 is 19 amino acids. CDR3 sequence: CASSSRNSGLAGSYNEQFF. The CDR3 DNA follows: TGTGCCAGCTCCTCTCGGAACTCGGGACTAGCGGGTTCCTACAATGAGCAGTTCTTC.

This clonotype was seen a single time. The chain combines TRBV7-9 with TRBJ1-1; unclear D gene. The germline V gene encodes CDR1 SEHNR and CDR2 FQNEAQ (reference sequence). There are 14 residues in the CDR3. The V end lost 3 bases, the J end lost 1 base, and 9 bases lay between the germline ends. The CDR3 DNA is TGTGCCAGCAGCTTTTCAAACCAGAACACTGAAGCTTTCTTT. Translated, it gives CASSFSNQNTEAFF.

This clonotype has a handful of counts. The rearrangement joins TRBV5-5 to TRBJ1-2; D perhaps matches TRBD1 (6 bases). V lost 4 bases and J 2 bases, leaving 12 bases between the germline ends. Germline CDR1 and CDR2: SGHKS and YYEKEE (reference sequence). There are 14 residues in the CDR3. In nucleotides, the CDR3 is TGTGCCAGCAGCGGAAGGGGGGGAAACTATGGCTACACCTTC. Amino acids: CASSGRGGNYGYTF.

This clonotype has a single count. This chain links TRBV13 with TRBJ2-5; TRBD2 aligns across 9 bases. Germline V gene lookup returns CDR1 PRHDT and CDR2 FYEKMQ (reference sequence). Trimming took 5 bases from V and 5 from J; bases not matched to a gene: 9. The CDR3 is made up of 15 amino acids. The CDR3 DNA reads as TGTGCCAGCAGCCCGGTGGGGACTAGCCATGAGACCCAGTACTTC. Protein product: CASSPVGTSHETQYF.

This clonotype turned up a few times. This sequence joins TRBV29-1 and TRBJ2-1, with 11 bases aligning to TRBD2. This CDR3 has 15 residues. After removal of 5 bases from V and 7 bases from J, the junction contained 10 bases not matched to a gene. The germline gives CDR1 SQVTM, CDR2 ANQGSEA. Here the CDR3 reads CSVTIAGGAGNEQFF. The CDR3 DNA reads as TGCAGCGTTACCATAGCGGGAGGGGCGGGGAATGAGCAGTTCTTC.

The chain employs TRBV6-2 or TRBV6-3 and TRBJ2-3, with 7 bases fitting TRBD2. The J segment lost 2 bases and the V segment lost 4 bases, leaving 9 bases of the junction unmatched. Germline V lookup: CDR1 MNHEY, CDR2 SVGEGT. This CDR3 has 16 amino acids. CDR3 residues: CASSLGLQFNTDTQYF. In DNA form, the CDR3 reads TGTGCCAGCAGTTTGGGACTACAATTTAACACAGATACGCAGTATTTT.

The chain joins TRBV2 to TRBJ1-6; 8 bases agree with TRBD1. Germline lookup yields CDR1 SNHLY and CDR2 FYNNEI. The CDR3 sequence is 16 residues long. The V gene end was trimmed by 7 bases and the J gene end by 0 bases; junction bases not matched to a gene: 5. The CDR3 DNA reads TGTGCCAGCATTTTAACAGGGGGCTCCTATAATTCACCCCTCCACTTT. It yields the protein CASILTGGSYNSPLHF.

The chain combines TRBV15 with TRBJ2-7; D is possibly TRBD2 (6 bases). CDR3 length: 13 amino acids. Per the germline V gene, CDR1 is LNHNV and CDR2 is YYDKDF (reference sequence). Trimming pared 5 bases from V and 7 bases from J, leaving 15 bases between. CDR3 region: CATSRWAGTEQYF. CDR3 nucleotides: TGTGCCACCAGCCGATGGGCAGGGACTGAGCAGTACTTC.

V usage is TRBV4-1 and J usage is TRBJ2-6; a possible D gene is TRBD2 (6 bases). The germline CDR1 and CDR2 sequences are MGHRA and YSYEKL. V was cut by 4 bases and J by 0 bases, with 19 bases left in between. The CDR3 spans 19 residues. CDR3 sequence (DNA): TGCGCCAGCAGCCCCGTTCCTCGCGGGGCGGGCTCTGGGGCCAACGTCCTGACTTTC. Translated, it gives CASSPVPRGAGSGANVLTF.

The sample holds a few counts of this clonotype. CDR3 coding DNA: TGTGCCAGCAGTCAAGCCCAGACTAGAGAGACCCAGTACTTC. It yields the protein CASSQAQTRETQYF. This chain links TRBV7-2 with TRBJ2-5, with D maybe TRBD2 (6 bases). The CDR3 length is 14 residues. The germline V and J ends were trimmed by 6 bases and 4 bases, with 15 bases remaining between them. Germline V CDR1 and CDR2: SGHTA, FQGNSA.

CDR3 loop: CASSLGTSGPGSPDTQYF. CDR3 coding DNA: TGCGCCAGCAGCCTCGGGACTAGCGGTCCCGGCAGCCCAGATACGCAGTATTTT. The rearrangement links TRBV4-1 to TRBJ2-3; the match to TRBD2 covers 11 bases. CDR3 size: 18 residues. Germline V gives CDR1 MGHRA, CDR2 YSYEKL. Trimming took 4 bases from V and 4 from J; bases not matched to a gene: 13.

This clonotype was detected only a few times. CDR3 DNA sequence: TGTGCCAGCAGCTTAGTCCAAAGGGGAGGGGGCACTGAAGCTTTCTTT. The encoded protein is CASSLVQRGGGTEAFF. The V and J genes are TRBV7-9 and TRBJ1-1, with TRBD1 as a possible D gene (6 bases). Trimming pared 1 base from V and 4 bases from J, leaving 16 bases between. The germline V gene has CDR1 SEHNR and CDR2 FQNEAQ (reference sequence). The CDR3 is made up of 16 amino acids.

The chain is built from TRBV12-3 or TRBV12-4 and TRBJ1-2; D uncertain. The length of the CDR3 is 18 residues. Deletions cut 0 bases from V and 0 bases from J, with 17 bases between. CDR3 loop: CASSLALSRPLANYGYTF. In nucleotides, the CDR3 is TGTGCCAGCAGTTTAGCGCTTTCCAGGCCTTTGGCTAACTATGGCTACACCTTC.

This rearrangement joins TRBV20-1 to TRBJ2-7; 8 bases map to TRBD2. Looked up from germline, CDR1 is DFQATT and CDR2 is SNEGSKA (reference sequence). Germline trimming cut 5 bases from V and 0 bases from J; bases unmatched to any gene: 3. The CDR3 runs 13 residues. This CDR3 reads CSAGSGNSYEQYF. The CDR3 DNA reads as TGCAGTGCTGGTAGCGGGAACTCCTACGAGCAGTACTTC.

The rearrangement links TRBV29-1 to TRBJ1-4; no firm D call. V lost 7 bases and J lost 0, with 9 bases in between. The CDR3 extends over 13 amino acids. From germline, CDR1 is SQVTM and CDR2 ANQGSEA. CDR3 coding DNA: TGCAGCGCTCGACCCTCAACTAATGAAAAACTGTTTTTT. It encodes CSARPSTNEKLFF.

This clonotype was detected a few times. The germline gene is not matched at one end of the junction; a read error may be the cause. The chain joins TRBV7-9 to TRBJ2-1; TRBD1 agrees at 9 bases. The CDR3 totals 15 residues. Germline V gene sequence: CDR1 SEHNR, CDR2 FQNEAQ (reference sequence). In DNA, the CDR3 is TGTGCCAGCAGTTTAGCACAGGGGGCGAGGAATGAGCAGTTCTTC. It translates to CASSLAQGARNEQFF.

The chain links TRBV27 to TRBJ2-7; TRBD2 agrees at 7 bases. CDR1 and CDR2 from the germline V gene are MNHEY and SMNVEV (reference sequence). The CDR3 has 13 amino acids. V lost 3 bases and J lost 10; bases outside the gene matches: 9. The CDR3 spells CASSLGTTGDQYF. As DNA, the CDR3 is TGTGCCAGCAGTTTGGGGACTACGGGGGACCAGTACTTC.

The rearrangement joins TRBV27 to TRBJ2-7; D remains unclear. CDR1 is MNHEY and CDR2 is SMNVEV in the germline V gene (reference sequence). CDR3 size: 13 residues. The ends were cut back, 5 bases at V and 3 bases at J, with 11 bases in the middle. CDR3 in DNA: TGTGCCAGCAGTGTAGGCGCTGGCTACGAGCAGTACTTC. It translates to CASSVGAGYEQYF.

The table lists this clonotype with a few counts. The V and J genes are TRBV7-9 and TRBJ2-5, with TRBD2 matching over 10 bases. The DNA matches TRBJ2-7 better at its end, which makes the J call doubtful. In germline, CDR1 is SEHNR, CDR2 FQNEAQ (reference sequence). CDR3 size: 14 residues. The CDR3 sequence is CASSPPLAGGEQYF. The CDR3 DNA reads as TGTGCCAGCAGCCCCCCCTTAGCGGGAGGCGAGCAGTACTTC.

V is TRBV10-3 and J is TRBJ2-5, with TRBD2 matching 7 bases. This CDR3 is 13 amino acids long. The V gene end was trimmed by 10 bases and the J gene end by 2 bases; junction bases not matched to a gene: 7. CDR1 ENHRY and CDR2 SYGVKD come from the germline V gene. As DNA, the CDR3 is TGTGCCACAAGAGCTAGCGGACAAGAGACCCAGTACTTC. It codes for CATRASGQETQYF.

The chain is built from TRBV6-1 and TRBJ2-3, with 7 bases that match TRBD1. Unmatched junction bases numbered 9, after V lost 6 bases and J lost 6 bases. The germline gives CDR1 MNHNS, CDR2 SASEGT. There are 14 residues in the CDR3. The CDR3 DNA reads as TGTGCCAGCAGACGCAGACAGGGTATGGATACGCAGTATTTT. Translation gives CASRRRQGMDTQYF.

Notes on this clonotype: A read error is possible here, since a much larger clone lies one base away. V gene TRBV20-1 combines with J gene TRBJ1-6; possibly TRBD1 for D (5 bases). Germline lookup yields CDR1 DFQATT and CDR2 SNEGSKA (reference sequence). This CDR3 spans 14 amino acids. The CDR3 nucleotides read TGCTGTGCTAGAGATGGTGGAGGGGATTCACCCCTCCACTTT. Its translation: CCARDGGGDSPLHF.